Described below is a single T cell receptor (beta chain) sequence and its context. Its specificity is unknown. Time point defined: patch test 1, 2 weeks after DPC sensitization. Sample treatment: therapeutic diphenylcyclopropenone sensitization with weekly scalp DPC. These data come from a study of human T cells and chemical hapten exposure. Whole-study context: Scalp application of diphenylcyclopropenone was performed weekly in patients across the entire roughly 23-week study.

Overall study results and limits: There were significantly more large CDR3 similarity clusters among expanded TCRs than among controls. There was alopecia in the donors, so their immune response may differ from that of healthy people. Sensitizing with DPC caused no change in TCRs above 1 in 1000 frequency.

V was cut by 10 bases and J by 6 bases, with 12 bases left in between. The CDR3 consists of 12 residues. TCRdb called the RACE reads again in MiXCR, with one record for every CDR3 protein. The table shows roughly 98,000 distinct CDR3 sequences, with around an eighth occurring only once. This sequence joins TRBV12-3 or TRBV12-4 and TRBJ2-2, with D perhaps TRBD1 (5 bases). This specimen consisted of whole blood, obtained in connection with sensitization to the hapten diphenylcyclopropenone (DPC). This TCR came from a woman aged 40 to 50 with alopecia areata. Some clones in this sample may be carry-over from other donors' samples. Here the CDR3 DNA reads TGTGCCACCCTCGCCAGGGCCGGGGAGCTGTTTTTT. Its protein product is CATLARAGELFF.